The entry below describes one TCR beta chain. Its antigen is not known. This entry is derived from a study of cytomegalovirus exposure and HLA in healthy donors. Study in general: When 350 to 500 donors were genotyped, about 81% of them were found to fall in the Caucasian-associated ancestry cluster.

Primers: 60 Vbeta forward and 13 Jbeta reverse. Clones were sequenced by immunoSEQ multiplex PCR, and TCRdb holds only the in-frame ones, with some missing. The sample has 52,000 or so clones, about 77% seen once; the top ten hold about 2.5%. Donors had nominal health at sampling but likely had unrecorded immune exposures. Study-level findings and limits: Of the V segments, some could not be distinguished, including TRBV6-2 and TRBV6-3, and were excluded. A later analysis reported that several of the most significant clusters appeared to be linked to common viral pathogens, among them Epstein-Barr virus.

The CDR3 extends over 13 amino acids. The V and J ends lost 4 bases and 6 bases respectively, with 10 bases between them. Germline loops: CDR1 MGHRA, CDR2 YSYEKL. The J gene is TRBJ2-1, the V gene TRBV4-1; D may be TRBD1 (5 bases). The sequenced sample consisted of PBMCs. This sequence originates from a woman aged 40 to 49 in good health and CMV-seropositive. CDR3 nucleotide sequence: TGCGCCAGCAGCCTGGTCCAGGGCAATGAGCAGTTCTTC. Translation gives CASSLVQGNEQFF.